Listed below are T cell receptor beta chains from one sample, sequenced in a study of cytomegalovirus exposure and HLA in healthy donors. TCRdb's copy holds only in-frame clones and misses some; the assay was immunoSEQ multiplex PCR. The table has some 180,000 clones, roughly 84% seen once. The sample comprised PBMCs. The receptors shown here come from a girl aged 2 to 10 in good health and CMV-seropositive. The CDR3 runs from the conserved cysteine through the conserved F or W. Each record gives: J gene, CDR3 length, D gene, clone size, V gene, CDR3 DNA, CDR3 protein. A D gene is named only where the DNA matches it firmly. Part of the rows lack a size; the others show once, few, many or a class for expanded clones.

TRBJ2-2,17,NA,once,TRBV2,TGTGCCAGCAGTGGAACGGGGGGCGGATTCCACACCGGGGAGCTGTTTTTT,CASSGTGGGFHTGELFF
TRBJ2-1,17,TRBD1,NA,TRBV13,TGTGCCAGCAGCCTGAGGAGGACAGGGGTGGCCTACAATGAGCAGTTCTTC,CASSLRRTGVAYNEQFF
TRBJ1-2,16,TRBD1,once,TRBV19,TGTGCCAGTAGTATCGTTACCGGGCAGGGGGCCTATGGCTACACCTTC,CASSIVTGQGAYGYTF
TRBJ2-2,12,NA,NA,TRBV28,TGTGCCAGCAGCCGTTTCCCCGGGGAGCTGTTTTTT,CASSRFPGELFF
TRBJ1-1,15,NA,NA,TRBV4-1,TGCGCCAGCAGCCAAGTGGAGGCGGGAAACACTGAAGCTTTCTTT,CASSQVEAGNTEAFF
TRBJ2-3,16,NA,NA,TRBV11-3,TGTGCCAGCAGCTTAAATCCCTCTAGCGGCACAGATACGCAGTATTTT,CASSLNPSSGTDTQYF
TRBJ2-7,14,TRBD2,NA,TRBV10-2,TGCGCCAGCTTCGATAGCGGGCGTCCCTACGAGCAGTACTTC,CASFDSGRPYEQYF
TRBJ2-1,16,TRBD2,NA,TRBV5-1,TGCGCCAGCAGCTTGGGGCTAGCGGGAGGGCGAAGTGAGCAGTTCTTC,CASSLGLAGGRSEQFF
TRBJ2-3,16,TRBD2,NA,TRBV7-9,TGTGCCAGCAGCCCCTCGGGACTAGCGGTCCCAGATACGCAGTATTTT,CASSPSGLAVPDTQYF
TRBJ2-7,14,TRBD2,once,TRBV18,TGTGCCAGCTCACCGTCGAGCGGGGCCTACGAGCAGTACTTC,CASSPSSGAYEQYF
TRBJ2-5,15,TRBD2,NA,TRBV30,TGTGCCTGGAGTAGGCCTAGCGGGCCTTGGGAGACCCAGTACTTC,CAWSRPSGPWETQYF
TRBJ2-1,14,NA,NA,TRBV21-1,TGTGCCAGCAGCAATCAGGGCCTCTACAATGAGCAGTTCTTC,CASSNQGLYNEQFF
TRBJ1-5,16,NA,NA,TRBV6-1,TGTGCCAGCAGTGAAGGTGGGGGCAGTTACAATCAGCCCCAGCATTTT,CASSEGGGSYNQPQHF
TRBJ2-1,15,TRBD2,NA,TRBV4-1,TGCGCCAGCAGCCAACTAGCGGGACCTTACAATGAGCAGTTCTTC,CASSQLAGPYNEQFF
TRBJ1-1,15,TRBD1,NA,TRBV28,TGTGCCAGCAGTTCTCTAGGAGGGGGCTATACTGAAGCTTTCTTT,CASSSLGGGYTEAFF
TRBJ2-7,17,TRBD1,NA,TRBV4-1,TGCGCCAGCAGCCAATCATCTAGGACAGGGACGGACTACGAGCAGTACTTC,CASSQSSRTGTDYEQYF
TRBJ1-1,14,TRBD1,NA,TRBV5-5,TGTGCCAGCAGCTTGCGACAGGGTGACACTGAAGCTTTCTTT,CASSLRQGDTEAFF
TRBJ2-7,14,TRBD1,NA,TRBV10-3,TGTGCCATCAGTGCGGGACAGTGGGACTACGAGCAGTACTTC,CAISAGQWDYEQYF
TRBJ1-1,14,NA,NA,TRBV28,TGTGCCAGCAGTTCTCGCGGTAGGTTGACCGAAGCTTTCTTT,CASSSRGRLTEAFF
TRBJ2-7,15,NA,few,TRBV5-6,TGTGCCAGCAGTTCGGAGGTGACGGACTTCGGCGAGCAGTACTTC,CASSSEVTDFGEQYF
TRBJ2-7,11,NA,NA,TRBV6-1,TGTGCCAGCAGTGAAGCCTACGAGCAGTACTTC,CASSEAYEQYF
TRBJ2-3,16,NA,NA,TRBV28,TGTGCCAGCAGCTTTGGGGGAGGACGTCGACTGGATACGCAGTATTTT,CASSFGGGRRLDTQYF
TRBJ1-2,14,NA,once,TRBV2,TGTGCCAGCAGTTACCCGACAGAGAACTATGGCTACACCTTC,CASSYPTENYGYTF
TRBJ2-1,15,TRBD2,few,TRBV4-1,TGCGCCAGCAGCCAAGAAGAGCGGGAGTGGGAAGAGCAGTTCTTC,CASSQEEREWEEQFF
TRBJ1-3,15,NA,NA,TRBV5-1,TGCGCCAGCAGCCACACAGGGCCCTCTGGAAACACCATATATTTT,CASSHTGPSGNTIYF
TRBJ1-5,16,NA,NA,TRBV30,TGTGCCTGGAGCCTAAGAGGTTTCGATAGCAATCAGCCCCAGCATTTT,CAWSLRGFDSNQPQHF
TRBJ2-7,15,TRBD2,NA,TRBV11-2,TGTGCCAGCAGCTTAGCCGGCGGGAGTGTCTACGAGCAGTACTTC,CASSLAGGSVYEQYF
TRBJ1-4,15,NA,NA,TRBV15,TGTGCCACCAGCAGAGATCGAGGGTTACAAGAAAAACTGTTTTTT,CATSRDRGLQEKLFF
TRBJ1-4,17,NA,NA,TRBV7-6,TGTGCCAGCAGCTTAGTTCCCCAGGGCATAGCTAATGAAAAACTGTTTTTT,CASSLVPQGIANEKLFF
TRBJ2-1,14,TRBD2,NA,TRBV5-1,TGCGCCAGCGAGGCGGGGGACGCCTACAATGAGCAGTTCTTC,CASEAGDAYNEQFF
TRBJ1-2,13,NA,NA,TRBV6-5,TGTGCCAGCAGTTCGGGAAAGAACTATGGCTACCCCTTC,CASSSGKNYGYPF
TRBJ2-7,14,NA,NA,TRBV19,TGTGCCAGTAGTATGAGGACACCGATCTACGAGCAGTACTTC,CASSMRTPIYEQYF
TRBJ2-7,15,NA,NA,TRBV7-3,TGTGCCAGCAGCCAAGGAGCCTCGTCCCCCTACGAGCAGTACTTC,CASSQGASSPYEQYF
TRBJ1-2,15,NA,NA,TRBV14,TGTGCCAGCAGCCAAGATGGGGGGGCTGGCTATGGCTACACCTTC,CASSQDGGAGYGYTF
TRBJ1-2,17,TRBD1,NA,TRBV19,TGTGCCAGTAGTGAAGAGAACGACAGGGCCAGCGCCTATGGCTACACCTTC,CASSEENDRASAYGYTF
TRBJ1-1,15,TRBD1,few,TRBV15,TGTGCCACCAGCAGTAATTCAGGGGGTCTCACTGAAGCTTTCTTT,CATSSNSGGLTEAFF
TRBJ1-2,15,NA,NA,TRBV19,TGTGCCAGTAGTATCCCTATGAGAGGGCGAGACGGCTACACCTTC,CASSIPMRGRDGYTF
TRBJ1-1,16,NA,NA,TRBV6-6,TGTGCCAGTATACCTGGCCAGGGGAGTGTGAACACTGAAGCTTTCTTT,CASIPGQGSVNTEAFF
TRBJ1-2,17,NA,NA,TRBV21-1,TGTGCCAGCAGCAAATTTAGCAGGGGGCTGAGGGACTATGGCTACACCTTC,CASSKFSRGLRDYGYTF
TRBJ2-2,13,TRBD1,NA,TRBV25-1,TGTGCCAGCAGTTTTACCCGACAGGGCGGGCTGTTTTTT,CASSFTRQGGLFF
TRBJ1-5,16,TRBD1,NA,TRBV28,TGTGCCAGCAGCCCCGGGACAGGGACTCACAATCAGCCCCAGCATTTT,CASSPGTGTHNQPQHF
TRBJ1-6,16,NA,NA,TRBV2,TGTGCCAGCAGTGAATACCGTACAGGGACCAACTCACCCCTCCACTTT,CASSEYRTGTNSPLHF
TRBJ2-7,15,TRBD2,NA,TRBV10-2,TGCGCCAGCAGTTGGGGGACTAGCGGGAGTTACGAGCAGTACTTC,CASSWGTSGSYEQYF
TRBJ2-5,14,NA,NA,TRBV25-1,TGTGCCAGCAGTGAATTCGGGGAAGGGGAGACCCAGTACTTC,CASSEFGEGETQYF
TRBJ2-1,15,TRBD1,NA,TRBV5-1,TGCGCCAGCAGCTTGGCAGGGGGCGCTTCAAATGAGCAGTTCTTC,CASSLAGGASNEQFF
TRBJ1-2,15,TRBD1,NA,TRBV30,TGTGCCTGGAGTGGCCAGGGGGACTTAAGGAGTGGCTACACCTTC,CAWSGQGDLRSGYTF
TRBJ1-5,12,NA,NA,TRBV6-1,TGTGCCAGCAGTTATGGCAATCAGCCCCAGCATTTT,CASSYGNQPQHF
TRBJ1-1,13,NA,NA,TRBV28,TGTGCCCTTTCGGCGACACCGAACACTGAAGCTTTCTTT,CALSATPNTEAFF
TRBJ1-1,14,NA,NA,TRBV4-1,TGCGCCAGCAGACACCCTCTTAAAAACACTGAAGCTTTCTTT,CASRHPLKNTEAFF